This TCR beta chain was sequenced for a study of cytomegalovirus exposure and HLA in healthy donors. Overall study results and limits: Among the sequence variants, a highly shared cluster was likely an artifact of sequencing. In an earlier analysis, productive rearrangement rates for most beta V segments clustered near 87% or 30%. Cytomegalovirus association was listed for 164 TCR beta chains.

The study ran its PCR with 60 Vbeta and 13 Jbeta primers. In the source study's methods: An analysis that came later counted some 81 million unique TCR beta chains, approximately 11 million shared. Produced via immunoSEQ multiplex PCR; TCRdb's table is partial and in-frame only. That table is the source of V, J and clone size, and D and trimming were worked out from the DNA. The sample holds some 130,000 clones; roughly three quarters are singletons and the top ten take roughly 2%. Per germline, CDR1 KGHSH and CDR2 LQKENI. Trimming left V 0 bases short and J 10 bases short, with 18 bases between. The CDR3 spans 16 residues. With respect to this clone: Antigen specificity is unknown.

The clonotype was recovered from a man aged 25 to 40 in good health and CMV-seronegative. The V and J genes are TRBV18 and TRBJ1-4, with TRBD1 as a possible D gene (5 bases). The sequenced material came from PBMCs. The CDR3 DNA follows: TGTGCCAGCTCACCACCGCAAGACAGACAAGTAGGAAAACTGTTTTTT. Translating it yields CASSPPQDRQVGKLFF.